The rows below give T cell receptor beta chains drawn from one sample of a study of PD-1 blockade in classical Hodgkin lymphoma. Profiled with immunoSEQ multiplex PCR; TCRdb holds only in-frame clones, not every one. Here the sample spans some 150,000 clones, about 81% being singletons. Here the sequenced sample was peripheral blood mononuclear cells (PBMCs), taken before the second cycle of nivolumab. The receptor source for this set is a human donor with classical Hodgkin lymphoma. Each CDR3 is given with its conserved first and last residue. A D gene is named only where the DNA matches it firmly. Part of the rows lack a size; the others show once, few, many or a class for expanded clones.

V,J,size,D,DNA,CDR3
TRBV7-2,TRBJ1-1,NA,TRBD1,TGTGCCAGCAGCTTATTTTCAGGGGGGGGCACTGAAGCTTTCTTT,CASSLFSGGGTEAFF
TRBV5-1,TRBJ2-1,NA,NA,TGCGCCAGCAGCTTGTTGGCCGTCAATGAGCAGTTCTTC,CASSLLAVNEQFF
TRBV7-3,TRBJ1-1,NA,NA,TGTGCCAGCAGCCCCCAAGGGACGAACACTGAAGCTTTCTTT,CASSPQGTNTEAFF
TRBV11-2,TRBJ1-2,NA,NA,TGTGCCAGCAGCTTAGGGTCAGGGTGGTATGGCTACACCTTC,CASSLGSGWYGYTF
TRBV6-5,TRBJ1-2,NA,NA,TGTGCCAGCAGTTCCGTTCTACAGGGCCACTATGGCTACACCTTC,CASSSVLQGHYGYTF
TRBV7-6,TRBJ1-1,few,NA,TGTGCCAGCAGCTTAATGGCAGGGCCAAACACTGAAGCTTTCTTT,CASSLMAGPNTEAFF
TRBV7-8,TRBJ1-5,few,NA,TGTGCCAGCAGCTTAAGATGGGGCAATCAGCCCCAGCATTTT,CASSLRWGNQPQHF
TRBV10-3,TRBJ2-7,NA,NA,TGTGCCATCAGTGAGGGCACTGCTAACTACGAGCAGTACTTC,CAISEGTANYEQYF
TRBV7-6,TRBJ1-1,once,TRBD1,TGTGCCAGCAGCCACCGACAGGGCGGGGACACTGAAGCTTTCTTT,CASSHRQGGDTEAFF
TRBV4-2,TRBJ1-2,many,TRBD1,TGTGCCAGCAGCCAAGTTCAGGGGGCAGGTGGCTACACCTTC,CASSQVQGAGGYTF
TRBV6-5,TRBJ1-5,few,TRBD1,TGTGCCAGCAGTCGGACAGGGGGCAGTCAGCCCCAGCATTTT,CASSRTGGSQPQHF
TRBV19,TRBJ2-2,NA,NA,TGTGCCAGTGGGCGAGTAAACTGGGACACCGGGGAGCTGTTTTTT,CASGRVNWDTGELFF
TRBV2,TRBJ1-5,NA,NA,TGTGCCAGCAGGATGACAGTAATTCAGCCCCAGCATTTT,CASRMTVIQPQHF
TRBV30,TRBJ1-2,few,NA,TGTGCCTGGAGTGCCCGCGCGCGCTATGGCTACACCTTC,CAWSARARYGYTF
TRBV27,TRBJ1-1,NA,NA,TGTGCCAGCATGGAAGGCGATATGAACACTGAAGCTTTCTTT,CASMEGDMNTEAFF
TRBV11-2,TRBJ1-1,NA,TRBD1,TGTGCCAGCAGCCTGGGAAGGACAGGCAACACTGAAGCTTTCTTT,CASSLGRTGNTEAFF
TRBV6-5,TRBJ1-5,few,NA,TGTGCCAGCAAACTACAGGGCTATAGCAATCAGCCCCAGCATTTT,CASKLQGYSNQPQHF
TRBV5-1,TRBJ1-2,medium-sized,NA,TGCGCCAGCAGCACGCAAGGTTATGGCTACACCTTC,CASSTQGYGYTF
TRBV7-8,TRBJ1-3,NA,NA,TGTGCCAGCAGCGGGCGGGGGGCGCGGGGAAACACCATATATTTT,CASSGRGARGNTIYF
TRBV19,TRBJ2-1,NA,TRBD2,TGTGCCAGTAGTATAACGTGGCGGCCTAGCGGGGCATACAATGAGCAGTTCTTC,CASSITWRPSGAYNEQFF
TRBV2,TRBJ2-3,few,NA,TGTGCCAGCAGGGACAGACCACGGTCTACAGATACGCAGTATTTT,CASRDRPRSTDTQYF
TRBV9,TRBJ1-4,NA,NA,TGTGCCAGCAGCCCTCGTTGGGGGGATGAAAAACTGTTTTTT,CASSPRWGDEKLFF
TRBV7-2,TRBJ1-1,few,NA,TGTGCCAGCAGCTCACTTGGGGACGACAGGAAAGCTTTCTTT,CASSSLGDDRKAFF
TRBV11-3,TRBJ2-2,NA,NA,TGTGCCAGCACCCAGACTACGACAAACCCCACCGGGGAGCTGTTTTTT,CASTQTTTNPTGELFF
TRBV6-1,TRBJ2-3,NA,NA,TGTGCCAGCTTACTAGATTCGGCAGATACGCAGTATTTT,CASLLDSADTQYF
TRBV18,TRBJ1-5,many,NA,TGTGCCAGCTCACCACCGGGGCGGGGCAATCAGCCCCAGCATTTT,CASSPPGRGNQPQHF
TRBV7-2,TRBJ2-7,NA,NA,TGTGCCAGCAGCTTGTCTAGGATATACGAGCAGTACTTC,CASSLSRIYEQYF
TRBV27,TRBJ1-1,NA,NA,TGTGCCAGCAGTTTATGGGTGAGGAACGACAGACCCAACACTGAAGCTTTCTTT,CASSLWVRNDRPNTEAFF
TRBV29-1,TRBJ2-3,NA,NA,TGCAGCGTTGTGACTAACCCCACAGATACGCAGTATTTT,CSVVTNPTDTQYF
TRBV2,TRBJ2-5,few,TRBD2,TGTGCCAGCAGTGATGATAGCGGGGAGACCCAGTACTTC,CASSDDSGETQYF
TRBV2,TRBJ2-7,NA,NA,TGTGCCAGCAGTCGGACTCTCGAGCAGTACTTC,CASSRTLEQYF
TRBV29-1,TRBJ2-3,NA,NA,TGCAGCGTTGAAGACAGAACAGCGTTGCCAGATACGCAGTATTTT,CSVEDRTALPDTQYF
TRBV10-3,TRBJ2-2,once,NA,TGTGCCATCAGTGGGTCAAGGGAGACCGGGGAGCTGTTTTTT,CAISGSRETGELFF
TRBV5-1,TRBJ2-2,NA,TRBD1,TGCGCCAGCAGAAATTCGGACAGGGAGACCGGGGAGCTGTTTTTT,CASRNSDRETGELFF
TRBV6-5,TRBJ1-1,many,NA,TGTGCCAGCAGTTACTCGGGGGGCTGGGGTGAAGCTTTCTTT,CASSYSGGWGEAFF
TRBV6-5,TRBJ1-2,NA,NA,TGTGCCAGCAGTCCCGACAGTTATACCTATGGCTACACCTTC,CASSPDSYTYGYTF
TRBV6-6,TRBJ1-1,NA,TRBD1,TGTGCCAGCAGGAGAATACAGGGGGCGAGCACTGAAGCTTTCTTT,CASRRIQGASTEAFF
TRBV6-6,TRBJ1-1,NA,NA,TGTGCCAGCAGTTACTTCCTACAGGGAGGGACTGAAGCTTTCTTT,CASSYFLQGGTEAFF
TRBV7-2,TRBJ2-7,NA,TRBD2,TGTGCCAGCAGCTTAATAGCGGGAGCTTACGAGCAGTACTTC,CASSLIAGAYEQYF
TRBV29-1,TRBJ2-7,NA,NA,TGCAGCGTTGTGGCGGGGTGGGGGAACACCACCTACGAGCAGTACTTC,CSVVAGWGNTTYEQYF
TRBV5-1,TRBJ2-1,NA,NA,TGCGCCAGCAGCTTGGGAAGGGGCGATGAGCAGTTCTTC,CASSLGRGDEQFF
TRBV7-2,TRBJ2-2,NA,NA,TGTGCCAACCGATCCCGCCAGAGACCCACCGGGGAGCTGTTTTTT,CANRSRQRPTGELFF
TRBV19,TRBJ1-3,few,NA,TGTGCCAGTAGTACCACCCCCGTGCACTCTGGAAACACCATATATTTT,CASSTTPVHSGNTIYF
TRBV7-3,TRBJ2-2,NA,TRBD2,TGTGCCAGCAGCCCAACTAGCGGGAGACACGGGGAGCTGTTTTTT,CASSPTSGRHGELFF
TRBV28,TRBJ2-7,NA,TRBD1,TGTGCCAGCAGTCTCCGGGACAGGGGATACGAGCAGTACTTC,CASSLRDRGYEQYF
TRBV4-1,TRBJ1-2,NA,NA,TGCGCCAGCAGCCAAGGGATACGGCGATCGGACTATGGCTACACCTTC,CASSQGIRRSDYGYTF
TRBV2,TRBJ2-1,NA,NA,TGTGCCAGCAGTGAAGCAGGGGGGCTGCTACGTGAGCAGTTCTTC,CASSEAGGLLREQFF
TRBV11-1,TRBJ2-5,NA,TRBD1,TGTGCCAGCAGCTTAAGAGGGGGCGGGCAGACCCAGTACTTC,CASSLRGGGQTQYF
TRBV4-2,TRBJ1-1,many,TRBD1,TGTGCCAGCAGCCAAGTTACGACAGGGGAGACGGGGGCTTTCTTT,CASSQVTTGETGAFF
TRBV4-2,TRBJ2-6,NA,NA,TGTGCCAGCAGGCTACAGGCCTCTGGGGCCAACGTCCTGACTTTC,CASRLQASGANVLTF
TRBV10-3,TRBJ2-5,NA,NA,TGTGCCATCAGTGACAGGGGTCCGGAGACCCAGTACTTC,CAISDRGPETQYF
TRBV7-9,TRBJ2-2,NA,NA,TGTGCCAGCAGCTTACAGGCCACCGGGGAGCTGTTTTTT,CASSLQATGELFF
TRBV19,TRBJ1-2,NA,NA,TGTGCCAGTAGCCCCCGGGACTCTGGCTACACCTTC,CASSPRDSGYTF
TRBV5-4,TRBJ2-7,NA,NA,TGTGCCAGCAGCTTGGGGGCGGGACTCGGCTCCTACGAGCAGTACTTC,CASSLGAGLGSYEQYF
TRBV30,TRBJ1-6,NA,NA,TGTGCCTGGAGTGTACAGCTGAATCAGGCCCTCCACTTT,CAWSVQLNQALHF
TRBV5-4,TRBJ2-7,NA,TRBD2,TGTGCCAGCAGCGAGACTAGCGGGAACAACGAGCAGTACTTC,CASSETSGNNEQYF
TRBV6-6,TRBJ2-7,NA,NA,TGTGCCAGCCGAGGGGCAGGGGTCAACGAGCAGTACTTC,CASRGAGVNEQYF